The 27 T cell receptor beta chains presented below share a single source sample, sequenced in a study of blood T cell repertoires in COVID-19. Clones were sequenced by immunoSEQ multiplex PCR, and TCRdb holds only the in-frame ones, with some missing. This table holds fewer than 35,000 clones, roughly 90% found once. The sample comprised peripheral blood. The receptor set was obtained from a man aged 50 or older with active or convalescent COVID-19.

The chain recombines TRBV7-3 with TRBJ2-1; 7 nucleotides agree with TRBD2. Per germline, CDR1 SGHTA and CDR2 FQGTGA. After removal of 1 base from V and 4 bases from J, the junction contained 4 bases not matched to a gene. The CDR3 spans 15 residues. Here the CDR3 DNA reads TGTGCCAGCAGCTTAAGGTACGGGAGGTACAATGAGCAGTTCTTC. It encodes CASSLRYGRYNEQFF.

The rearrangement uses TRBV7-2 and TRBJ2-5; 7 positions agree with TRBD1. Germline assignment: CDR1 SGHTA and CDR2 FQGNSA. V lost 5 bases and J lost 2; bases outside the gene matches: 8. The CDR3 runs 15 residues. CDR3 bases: TGTGCCAGCAGCCCGATGACAGGGCTACAAGAGACCCAGTACTTC. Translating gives CASSPMTGLQETQYF.

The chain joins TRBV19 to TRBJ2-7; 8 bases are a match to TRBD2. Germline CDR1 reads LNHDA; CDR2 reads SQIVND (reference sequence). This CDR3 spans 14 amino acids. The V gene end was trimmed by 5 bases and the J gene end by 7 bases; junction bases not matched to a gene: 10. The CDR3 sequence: CASSSAGGGYEQYF. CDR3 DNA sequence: TGTGCCAGTAGTTCCGCGGGGGGCGGTTATGAGCAGTACTTC.

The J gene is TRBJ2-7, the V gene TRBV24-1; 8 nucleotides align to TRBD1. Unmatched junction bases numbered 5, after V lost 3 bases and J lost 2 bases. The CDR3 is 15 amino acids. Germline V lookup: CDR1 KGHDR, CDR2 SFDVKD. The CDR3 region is CATSDTGGQTYEQYF. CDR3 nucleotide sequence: TGTGCCACCAGTGATACAGGGGGTCAGACCTACGAGCAGTACTTC.

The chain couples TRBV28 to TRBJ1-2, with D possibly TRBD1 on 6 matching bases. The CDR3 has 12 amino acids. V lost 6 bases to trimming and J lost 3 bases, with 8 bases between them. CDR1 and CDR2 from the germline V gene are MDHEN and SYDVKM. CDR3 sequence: CASSRQDYGYTF. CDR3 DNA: TGTGCCAGCAGCAGACAGGACTATGGCTACACCTTC.

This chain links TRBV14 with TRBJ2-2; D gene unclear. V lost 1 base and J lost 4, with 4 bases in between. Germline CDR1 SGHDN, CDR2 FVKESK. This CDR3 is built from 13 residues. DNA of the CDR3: TGTGCCAGCAGCCAAGGAGCCACCGGGGAGCTGTTTTTT. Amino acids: CASSQGATGELFF.

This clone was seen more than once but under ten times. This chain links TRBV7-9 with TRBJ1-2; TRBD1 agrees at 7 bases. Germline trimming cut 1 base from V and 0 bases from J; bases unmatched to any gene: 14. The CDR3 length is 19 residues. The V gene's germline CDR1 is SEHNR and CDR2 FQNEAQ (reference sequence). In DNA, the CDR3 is TGTGCCAGCAGCTTAGGGGTCGCGGGCCTGACAGGGACTAACTATGGCTACACCTTC. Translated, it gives CASSLGVAGLTGTNYGYTF.

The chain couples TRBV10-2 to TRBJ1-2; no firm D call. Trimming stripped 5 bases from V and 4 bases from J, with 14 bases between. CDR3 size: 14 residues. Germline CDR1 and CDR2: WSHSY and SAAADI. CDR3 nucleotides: TGCGCCAGCAGTCCACGGGAGGAGGGCTATGGCTACACCTTC. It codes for CASSPREEGYGYTF.

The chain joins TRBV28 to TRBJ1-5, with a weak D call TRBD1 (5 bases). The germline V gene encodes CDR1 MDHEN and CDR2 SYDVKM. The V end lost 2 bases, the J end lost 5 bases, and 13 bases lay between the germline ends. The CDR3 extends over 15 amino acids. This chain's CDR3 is CASSLGPGGDQPQHF. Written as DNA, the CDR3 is TGTGCCAGCAGTTTAGGTCCAGGAGGGGATCAGCCCCAGCATTTT.

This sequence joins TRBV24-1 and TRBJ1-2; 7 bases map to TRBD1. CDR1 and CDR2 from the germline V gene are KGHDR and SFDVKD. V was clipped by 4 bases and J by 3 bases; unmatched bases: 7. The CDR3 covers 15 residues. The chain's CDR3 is CATSDHTGAYYGYTF. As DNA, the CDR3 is TGTGCCACCAGTGACCACACAGGGGCCTACTATGGCTACACCTTC.

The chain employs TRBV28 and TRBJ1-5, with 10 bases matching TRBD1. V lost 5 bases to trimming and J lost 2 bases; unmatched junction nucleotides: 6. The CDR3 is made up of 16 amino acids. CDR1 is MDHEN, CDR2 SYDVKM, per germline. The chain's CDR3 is CASSPPGQGRNQPQHF. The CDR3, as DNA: TGTGCCAGCAGTCCACCGGGACAGGGGCGCAATCAGCCCCAGCATTTT. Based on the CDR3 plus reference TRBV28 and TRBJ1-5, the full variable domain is DVKVTQSSRYLVKRTGEKVFLECVQDMDHENMFWYRQDPGLGLRLIYFSYDVKMKEKGDIPEGYSVSREKKERFSLILESASTNQTSMYLCASSPPGQGRNQPQHFGDGTRLSIL.

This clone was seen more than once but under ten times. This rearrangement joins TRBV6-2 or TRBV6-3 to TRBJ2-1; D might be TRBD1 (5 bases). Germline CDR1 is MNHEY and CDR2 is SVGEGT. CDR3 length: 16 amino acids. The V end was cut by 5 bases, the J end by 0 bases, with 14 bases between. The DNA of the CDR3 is TGTGCCAGCAGTCCGGAACAGGAGCGCTCCTACAATGAGCAGTTCTTC. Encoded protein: CASSPEQERSYNEQFF.

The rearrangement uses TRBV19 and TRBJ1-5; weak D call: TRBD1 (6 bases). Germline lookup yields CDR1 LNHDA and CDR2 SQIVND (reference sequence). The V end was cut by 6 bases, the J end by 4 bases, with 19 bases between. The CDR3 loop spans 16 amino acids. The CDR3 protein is CASRPTGGAENQPQHF. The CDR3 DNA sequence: TGTGCCAGTAGACCGACCGGGGGGGCTGAGAATCAGCCCCAGCATTTT.

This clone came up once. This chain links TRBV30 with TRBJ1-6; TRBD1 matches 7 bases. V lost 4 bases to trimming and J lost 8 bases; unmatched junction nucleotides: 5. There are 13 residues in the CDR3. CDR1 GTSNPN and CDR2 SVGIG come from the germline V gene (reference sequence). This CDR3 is CAWTTGVDSPLHF. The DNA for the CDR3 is TGTGCCTGGACTACAGGGGTGGATTCACCCCTCCACTTT.

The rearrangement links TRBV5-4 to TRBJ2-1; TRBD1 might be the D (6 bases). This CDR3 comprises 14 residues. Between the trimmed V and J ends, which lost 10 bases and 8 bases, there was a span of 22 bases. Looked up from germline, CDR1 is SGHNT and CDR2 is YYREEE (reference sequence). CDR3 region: CALRADLGGDEQFF. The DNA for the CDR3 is TGTGCCTTAAGAGCGGACCTAGGGGGAGATGAGCAGTTCTTC.

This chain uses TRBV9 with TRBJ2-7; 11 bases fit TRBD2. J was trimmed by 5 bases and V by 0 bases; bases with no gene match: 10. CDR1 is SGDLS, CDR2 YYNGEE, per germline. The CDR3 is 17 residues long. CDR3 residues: CASSVASGRMETHEQYF. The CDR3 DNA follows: TGTGCCAGCAGCGTAGCTAGCGGGAGGATGGAAACCCACGAGCAGTACTTC.

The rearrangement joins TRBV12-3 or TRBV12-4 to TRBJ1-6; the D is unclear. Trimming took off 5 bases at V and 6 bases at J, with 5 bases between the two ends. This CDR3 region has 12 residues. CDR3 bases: TGTGCCAGCAGTGACTCTAATTCACCCCTCCACTTT. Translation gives CASSDSNSPLHF.

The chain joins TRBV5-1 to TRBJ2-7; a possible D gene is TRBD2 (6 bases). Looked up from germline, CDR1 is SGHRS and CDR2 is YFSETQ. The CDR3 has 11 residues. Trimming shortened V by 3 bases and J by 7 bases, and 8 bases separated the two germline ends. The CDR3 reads CASSSGEEQYF. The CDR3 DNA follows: TGCGCCAGCAGCTCGGGGGAGGAGCAGTACTTC. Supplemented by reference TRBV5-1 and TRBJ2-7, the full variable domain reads KAGVTQTPRYLIKTRGQQVTLSCSPISGHRSVSWYQQTPGQGLQFLFEYFSETQRNKGNFPGRFSGRQFSNSRSEMNVSTLELGDSALYLCASSSGEEQYFGPGTRLTVT.

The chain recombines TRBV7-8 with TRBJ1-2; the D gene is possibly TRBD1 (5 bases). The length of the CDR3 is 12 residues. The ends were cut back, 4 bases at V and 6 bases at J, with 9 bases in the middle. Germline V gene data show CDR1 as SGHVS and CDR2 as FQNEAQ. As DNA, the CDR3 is TGTGCCAGCAGCTCAACCAGGGATGGCTACACCTTC. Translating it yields CASSSTRDGYTF.

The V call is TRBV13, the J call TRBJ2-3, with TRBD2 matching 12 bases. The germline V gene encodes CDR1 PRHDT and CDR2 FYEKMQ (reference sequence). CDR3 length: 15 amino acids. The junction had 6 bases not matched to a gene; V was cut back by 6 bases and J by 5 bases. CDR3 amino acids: CASRPTSGSRDTQYF. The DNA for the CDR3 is TGTGCCAGCAGGCCGACTAGCGGGAGTAGAGATACGCAGTATTTT.

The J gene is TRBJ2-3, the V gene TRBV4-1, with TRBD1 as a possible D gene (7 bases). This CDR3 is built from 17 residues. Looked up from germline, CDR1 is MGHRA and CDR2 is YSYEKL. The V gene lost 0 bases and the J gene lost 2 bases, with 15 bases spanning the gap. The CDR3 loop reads CASSQDGGGWATDTQYF. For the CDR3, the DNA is TGCGCCAGCAGCCAAGATGGAGGGGGCTGGGCCACAGATACGCAGTATTTT.

The CDR3 region has the DNA TGTGCCAGCAGTTACCCAGGACAGGACTCCTACGAGCAGTACTTC. Translating it yields CASSYPGQDSYEQYF. V is TRBV6-6 and J is TRBJ2-7; TRBD1 matches at 7 bases. The V and J ends lost 2 bases and 0 bases, in that order; junction bases with no gene match: 4. Per the germline V gene, CDR1 is MNHNY and CDR2 is SVGAGI (reference sequence). The CDR3 totals 15 residues.

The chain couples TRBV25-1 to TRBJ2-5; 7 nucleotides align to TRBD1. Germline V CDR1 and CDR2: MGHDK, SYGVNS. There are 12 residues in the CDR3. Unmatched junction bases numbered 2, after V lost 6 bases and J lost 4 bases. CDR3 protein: CASSSGGETQYF. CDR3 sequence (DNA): TGTGCCAGCAGCTCAGGGGGAGAGACCCAGTACTTC.

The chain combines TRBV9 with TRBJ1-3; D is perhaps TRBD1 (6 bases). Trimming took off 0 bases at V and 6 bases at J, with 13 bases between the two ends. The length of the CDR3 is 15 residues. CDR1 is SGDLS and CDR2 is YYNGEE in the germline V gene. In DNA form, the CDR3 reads TGTGCCAGCAGCGTAGGTCCCGGGGGGCTAAACACCATATATTTT. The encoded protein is CASSVGPGGLNTIYF.

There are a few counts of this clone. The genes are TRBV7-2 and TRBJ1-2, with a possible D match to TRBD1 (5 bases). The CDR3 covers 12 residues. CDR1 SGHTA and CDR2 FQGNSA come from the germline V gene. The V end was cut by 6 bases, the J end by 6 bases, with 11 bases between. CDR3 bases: TGTGCCAGCAGTCCTACGGGGGATGGCTACACCTTC. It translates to CASSPTGDGYTF.

The CDR3 region is CASSSPGGEGTGELFF. CDR3 DNA: TGCGCCAGCAGCTCTCCGGGGGGCGAGGGCACCGGGGAGCTGTTTTTT. The chain recombines TRBV5-1 with TRBJ2-2; the D gene is possibly TRBD2 (7 bases). V dropped 3 bases and J dropped 4 bases, with 16 bases sitting between them. Germline values: CDR1 SGHRS, CDR2 YFSETQ. The CDR3 contains 16 residues.

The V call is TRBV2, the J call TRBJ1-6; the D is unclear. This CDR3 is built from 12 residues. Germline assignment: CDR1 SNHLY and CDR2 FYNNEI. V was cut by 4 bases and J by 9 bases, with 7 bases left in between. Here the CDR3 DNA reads TGTGCCAGCAGTGTTGGCAGTTCACCCCTCCACTTT. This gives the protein CASSVGSSPLHF. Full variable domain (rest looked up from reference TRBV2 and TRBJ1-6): EPEVTQTPSHQVTQMGQEVILRCVPISNHLYFYWYRQILGQKVEFLVSFYNNEISEKSEIFDDQFSVERPDGSNFTLKIRSTKLEDSAMYFCASSVGSSPLHFGNGTRLTVT.